A single T cell receptor beta chain is shown here with its context. Its cognate antigen is unknown. This entry comes from a study of high-grade serous ovarian cancer treatment subgroups. Study context: Each sample yielded on average around 7,500 unique TCR beta rearrangements from approximately 15,000 reads. Overall study findings and caveats: These tumor repertoires lack spatial information from bulk sequencing. CDR1 and CDR2 were left unanalyzed; analyses focused on CDR3.

Germline V lookup: CDR1 SGHVS, CDR2 FQNEAQ. V lost 5 bases to trimming and J lost 1 base; unmatched junction nucleotides: 12. This CDR3 region has 17 residues. Tumor samples were obtained before definitive surgery or chemotherapy. This table comes from immunoSEQ multiplex PCR, and its TCRdb copy is limited to in-frame clones, with some not included. The table has 7,500 to 8,500 clones, 55% to 75% seen once. The clonotype comes from a human donor with high-grade serous ovarian cancer. The chain joins TRBV7-8 to TRBJ2-3, with 7 bases identical to TRBD1. The sequencing input was tumor tissue. The CDR3 DNA reads as TGTGCCAGCAGCCTCCCCGAGACAGGGTCGGGCACAGATACGCAGTATTTT. This encodes CASSLPETGSGTDTQYF.